Each of the 5 T cell receptor beta chains below was sequenced from the same sample in a study of blood T cell repertoires in COVID-19. This table comes from immunoSEQ multiplex PCR, and its TCRdb copy is limited to in-frame clones, with some not included. This sample has about 88,000 clones, with nearly 90% found just once. Sequencing used peripheral blood. The receptor set was obtained from an elderly woman with active COVID-19.

The chain uses TRBV5-4 and TRBJ2-7; 9 bases fit TRBD2. The CDR3 length is 14 residues. J was trimmed by 6 bases and V by 2 bases; bases with no gene match: 6. Germline CDR1 SGHNT, CDR2 YYREEE (reference sequence). The CDR3: CASSFSGRTAEQYF. As DNA, the CDR3 is TGTGCCAGCAGCTTTAGCGGGAGAACAGCCGAGCAGTACTTC.

The V call is TRBV6-5, the J call TRBJ2-5, with 7 bases aligning to TRBD2. V shed 6 bases and J 3 bases; nucleotides not matched to a gene: 4. The CDR3 is 13 residues long. Germline V lookup: CDR1 MNHEY, CDR2 SVGAGI. CDR3: CASSLREEETQYF. CDR3 sequence (DNA): TGTGCCAGCAGCCTCCGGGAGGAAGAGACCCAGTACTTC.

The chain employs TRBV3-1 (or the pseudogene TRBV3-2) and TRBJ1-5; 7 bases are shared with TRBD1. Germline values: CDR1 LGHDT, CDR2 YNNKEL (reference sequence). CDR3 size: 15 residues. Trimming cost V 3 bases and J 6 bases; bases outside gene matches: 8. CDR3 amino acids: CASSQPGQFGQPQHF. CDR3 sequence (DNA): TGTGCCAGCAGCCAGCCGGGACAGTTTGGTCAGCCCCAGCATTTT.

V usage is TRBV7-3 and J usage is TRBJ2-7; 10 bases align to TRBD1. V lost 2 bases, J lost 5 bases, and 9 bases stayed unmatched. CDR3 length equals 16 residues. CDR1 is SGHTA and CDR2 is FQGTGA in the germline V gene. In nucleotides, the CDR3 is TGTGCCAGCAGCTTAGGATATGGGACAGGGGTCCACGAGCAGTACTTC. Translating gives CASSLGYGTGVHEQYF.

CDR3 residues: CASSLARLAGTGELFF. CDR3 coding DNA: TGTGCCAGCAGCTTAGCGCGGCTAGCGGGAACCGGGGAGCTGTTTTTT. The V and J genes are TRBV7-2 and TRBJ2-2; 9 bases are shared with TRBD2. The ends lost 0 bases at V and 5 bases at J; junction bases unmatched: 4. Germline V CDR1 and CDR2: SGHTA, FQGNSA. The CDR3 is 16 amino acids.